The T cell receptor (beta chain) under discussion was sequenced for a study of identifying expanded T cells in peripheral blood. TCRdb keeps only in-frame clones here, not all; method: immunoSEQ multiplex PCR. The sample holds 80,000 to 90,000 clones, 70% to 90% seen once. Germline loops: CDR1 KGHSH, CDR2 LQKENI. The length of the CDR3 is 14 residues. V lost 6 bases, J lost 8 bases, and 9 bases stayed unmatched. The source is a person aged 18 to 75 in good health. The rearrangement links TRBV18 to TRBJ1-4; 7 bases line up with TRBD1. Sequenced input: blood. In DNA form, the CDR3 reads TGTGCCAGCTCGCCTACAGGGGACGGCGAAAAACTGTTTTTT. This encodes CASSPTGDGEKLFF.